This T cell receptor beta chain was identified during a study of blood T cell repertoires in COVID-19. Method: immunoSEQ multiplex PCR; TCRdb's copy keeps in-frame clones and lacks some. The sample lists about 94,000 clones, 80% seen once, with roughly 19% in the top ten. The receptor's source is a human donor in a cohort sampled during active COVID-19. The sequenced sample was peripheral blood.

The CDR3 sequence: CASSQGRASGYTF. The CDR3, as DNA: TGTGCCAGCAGCCAGGGGAGGGCGTCTGGCTACACCTTC. V and J are TRBV3-1 (or the pseudogene TRBV3-2) and TRBJ1-2; D is unclear. The V gene lost 3 bases and the J gene lost 7 bases, with 12 bases spanning the gap. Germline assignment: CDR1 LGHDT and CDR2 YNNKEL (reference sequence). The CDR3 consists of 13 residues.